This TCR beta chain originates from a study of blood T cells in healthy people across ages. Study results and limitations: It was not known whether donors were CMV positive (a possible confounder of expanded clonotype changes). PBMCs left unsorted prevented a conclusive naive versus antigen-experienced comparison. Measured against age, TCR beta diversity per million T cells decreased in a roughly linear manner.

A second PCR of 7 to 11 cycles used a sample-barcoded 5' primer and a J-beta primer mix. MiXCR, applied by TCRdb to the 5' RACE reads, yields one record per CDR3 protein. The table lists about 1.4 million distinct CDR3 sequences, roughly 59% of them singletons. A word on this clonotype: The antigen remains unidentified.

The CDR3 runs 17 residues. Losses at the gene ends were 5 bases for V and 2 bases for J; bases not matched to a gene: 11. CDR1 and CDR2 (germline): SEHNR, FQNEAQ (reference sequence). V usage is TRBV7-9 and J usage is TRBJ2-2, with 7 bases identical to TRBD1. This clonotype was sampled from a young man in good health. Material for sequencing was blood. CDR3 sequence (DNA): TGTGCCAGCAGCCCAGGGTACAGGGGACCAAACACCGGGGAGCTGTTTTTT. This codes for CASSPGYRGPNTGELFF.